These T cell receptor beta chains were read from a single sample in a study of CD8 T cells in Susac syndrome. TCRdb independently ran MiXCR on the immunoSEQ multiplex PCR reads; one entry per CDR3 protein. The sample lists tens of thousands of distinct CDR3 sequences, 85% to 95% occurring once. The sequencing sample was made of CD8+ T cells from PBMCs. These receptors were taken from a human donor with Susac syndrome. The CDR3 runs from the conserved cysteine through the conserved F or W. A D gene is named only where the DNA matches it firmly. For some rows the clone size is stated as once, few or many, or as a class when expanded; others skip it.

J gene	clone size	D gene	V gene	CDR3 protein
TRBJ1-1	.	.	TRBV15	CATSRDRGSGNTEAFF
TRBJ2-1	.	TRBD1	TRBV6-5	CASRRGQAGSNEQFF
TRBJ1-2	.	.	TRBV6-5	CASSEGVGYTF
TRBJ1-1	.	.	TRBV10-3	CAITLDRRTEAFF
TRBJ2-1	.	TRBD1	TRBV5-5	CASSLGTGTYNEQFF
TRBJ1-1	.	.	TRBV10-2	CASTNTGSNTEAFF
TRBJ1-1	.	TRBD1	TRBV28	CASSHRGPTEAFF
TRBJ2-7	few	.	TRBV5-1	CASSPGTDGYEQYF
TRBJ1-3	.	TRBD1	TRBV15	CATSPGQGASGNTIYF
TRBJ2-1	.	TRBD2	TRBV19	CASTKRGSSYNEQFF
TRBJ2-6	.	TRBD1	TRBV30	CAWSVPDRVLSGANVLTF
TRBJ2-1	.	TRBD2	TRBV29-1	CSVGTSGRRYNEQFF
TRBJ2-1	.	.	TRBV5-1	CASSLAGHNEQFF
TRBJ1-2	.	.	TRBV4-2	CASSQGVGNSNYGYTF
TRBJ2-1	.	.	TRBV28	CASSLTGLMVHEQFF
TRBJ1-4	.	.	TRBV20-1	CSARDPGGANEKLFF
TRBJ2-7	.	.	TRBV27	CASSPWETGDSTYEQYF
TRBJ2-7	.	.	TRBV20-1	CSARGSSSYEQYF